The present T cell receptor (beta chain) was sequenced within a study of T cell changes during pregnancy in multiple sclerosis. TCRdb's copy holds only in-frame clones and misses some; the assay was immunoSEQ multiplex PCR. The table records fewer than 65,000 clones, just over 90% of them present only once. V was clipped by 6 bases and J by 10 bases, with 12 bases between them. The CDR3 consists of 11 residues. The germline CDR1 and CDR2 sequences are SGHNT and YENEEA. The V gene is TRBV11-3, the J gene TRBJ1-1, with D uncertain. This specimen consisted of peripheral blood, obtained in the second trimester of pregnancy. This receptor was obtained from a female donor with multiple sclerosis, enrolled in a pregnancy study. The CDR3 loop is CASSDYAGAFF. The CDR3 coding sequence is TGTGCCAGCAGTGACTATGCGGGAGCTTTCTTT.